Shown below are 32 T cell receptor beta chains from a single sample sequenced in a study of T cells expressing NK-cell markers. Using the 5' RACE reads, TCRdb records one entry per CDR3 protein without DNA. There are some 600,000 distinct CDR3 sequences in the sample, with roughly 3.6% held by the top ten. Sequencing was performed on blood T cells: a sorted CD56 or NKG2C T cell subset, CD4+ or CD8+ T cells, or bulk PBMC T cells (not recorded which). Receptors were obtained from a man aged 18 to 29 in good health.

This rearrangement joins TRBV14 to TRBJ2-7. The CDR3 loop spans 13 amino acids. Germline lookup yields CDR1 SGHDN and CDR2 FVKESK. The CDR3: CASNQSPGSEQYF.

The J gene is TRBJ2-1, the V gene TRBV7-2; TCRdb lists TRBD2, though no DNA is available to test this call. This CDR3 region has 17 residues. From germline, CDR1 is SGHTA and CDR2 FQGNSA. The CDR3: CASSLVGGGRPRDEQFF.

The chain recombines TRBV28 with TRBJ1-1; TCRdb's D call of TRBD1 is untestable without DNA. Germline V gene lookup returns CDR1 MDHEN and CDR2 SYDVKM. This CDR3 region has 14 residues. The CDR3: CASRPRGLNTEAFF. The complete variable domain, with remaining parts taken from reference TRBV28 and TRBJ1-1, reads DVKVTQSSRYLVKRTGEKVFLECVQDMDHENMFWYRQDPGLGLRLIYFSYDVKMKEKGDIPEGYSVSREKKERFSLILESASTNQTSMYLCASRPRGLNTEAFFGQGTRLTVV.

The chain has TRBV12-3 or TRBV12-4 and TRBJ2-3; TCRdb calls TRBD2, which cannot be checked without DNA. There are 15 residues in the CDR3. CDR3 in amino acids: CASSLSQGPTDTQYF.

This sequence joins TRBV2 and TRBJ2-3; TCRdb designates TRBD1, a call that cannot be tested without DNA. This CDR3 has 15 amino acids. Germline CDR1 reads SNHLY; CDR2 reads FYNNEI. CDR3 sequence: CASSDVGTSTDTQYF.

The CDR3 loop reads CASSQVQGSGNTIYF. The V gene is TRBV3-1, the J gene TRBJ1-3. CDR3 length: 15 amino acids. Looked up from germline, CDR1 is LGHDT and CDR2 is YNNKEL (reference sequence).

The chain joins TRBV20-1 to TRBJ1-5; the TCRdb D gene call, TRBD1, has no DNA to confirm it. The CDR3 totals 14 residues. Per the germline V gene, CDR1 is DFQATT and CDR2 is SNEGSKA (reference sequence). Here the CDR3 reads CSAYPGSPNQPQHF.

The chain uses TRBV10-3 and TRBJ2-7. Germline CDR1 is ENHRY and CDR2 is SYGVKD. The length of the CDR3 is 12 residues. CDR3 protein: CANGQESYEQYF.

The genes are TRBV2 and TRBJ2-4; the D call from TCRdb, TRBD1, cannot be confirmed without DNA. Germline lookup yields CDR1 SNHLY and CDR2 FYNNEI. The CDR3 sequence is 14 residues long. CDR3 region: CASSWTGNLNIQYF.

The CDR3 here is CASSLGERRNEQFF. The chain links TRBV12-3 or TRBV12-4 to TRBJ2-1. CDR3 length: 14 residues.

The chain has TRBV7-3 and TRBJ2-5. There are 16 residues in the CDR3. Germline assignment: CDR1 SGHTA and CDR2 FQGTGA. This chain's CDR3 is CASSLLLHDGFETQYF.

This chain joins TRBV7-9 and TRBJ2-2; the D call from TCRdb, TRBD1, cannot be confirmed without DNA. In germline, CDR1 is SEHNR, CDR2 FQNEAQ (reference sequence). The CDR3 length is 14 residues. CDR3 sequence: CAGSRTMNTGELFF.

V usage is TRBV20-1 and J usage is TRBJ2-5; TCRdb designates TRBD1, a call that cannot be tested without DNA. The CDR3 is 16 residues long. Germline values: CDR1 DFQATT, CDR2 SNEGSKA (reference sequence). CDR3: CSALLPDRANQETQYF.

The genes are TRBV6-1 and TRBJ1-1. The CDR3 contains 12 residues. Per germline, CDR1 MNHNS and CDR2 SASEGT. The CDR3 is CASKDGITEAFF.

The chain has TRBV12-3 or TRBV12-4 and TRBJ1-5; as DNA is missing, the TRBD1 call by TCRdb cannot be tested. This CDR3 comprises 15 residues. CDR3 region: CASSLDRGSNQPQHF.

The chain employs TRBV5-6 and TRBJ1-2. This CDR3 region has 14 residues. Germline lookup yields CDR1 SGHDT and CDR2 YYEEEE. CDR3: CASSLGGEVGGYTF.

The rearrangement uses TRBV7-9 and TRBJ2-1; TCRdb returns TRBD1, unconfirmable since there is no DNA. Per the germline V gene, CDR1 is SEHNR and CDR2 is FQNEAQ (reference sequence). The CDR3 consists of 16 residues. CDR3 residues: CASSLGVGQGWNEQFF.

J is TRBJ2-1 and V is TRBV7-8. This CDR3 is 14 amino acids long. Germline V gives CDR1 SGHVS, CDR2 FQNEAQ. CDR3 residues: CASSPGTRDNEQFF.

The genes are TRBV30 and TRBJ2-7. CDR1 GTSNPN and CDR2 SVGIG come from the germline V gene (reference sequence). The CDR3 is made up of 13 amino acids. Here the CDR3 reads CAWSSGPGSEQYF. The whole variable domain, remainder taken from reference TRBV30 and TRBJ2-7, is SQTIHQWPATLVQPVGSPLSLECTVEGTSNPNLYWYRQAAGRGLQLLFYSVGIGQISSEVPQNLSASRPQDRQFILSSKKLLLSDSGFYLCAWSSGPGSEQYFGPGTRLTVT.

V usage is TRBV24-1 and J usage is TRBJ2-3; the TRBD1 assignment by TCRdb is unverifiable without DNA. CDR3 length: 18 amino acids. Per the germline V gene, CDR1 is KGHDR and CDR2 is SFDVKD. CDR3 amino acids: CATSDPMGQGVFTDTQYF.

The chain carries TRBV11-2 and TRBJ2-1; TCRdb calls TRBD2, which cannot be checked without DNA. Germline assignment: CDR1 SGHAT and CDR2 FQNNGV. The CDR3 loop spans 17 amino acids. CDR3 residues: CASSLVRGSGRAKEQFF.

The chain is built from TRBV29-1 and TRBJ1-5. The V gene's germline CDR1 is SQVTM and CDR2 ANQGSEA. The CDR3 has 13 residues. CDR3 residues: CSVAHGLNQPQHF.

The V and J genes are TRBV20-1 and TRBJ1-5. The V gene's germline CDR1 is DFQATT and CDR2 SNEGSKA (reference sequence). There are 14 residues in the CDR3. Here the CDR3 reads CSARDRRGTQPQHF.

The chain is built from TRBV6-4 and TRBJ1-4; TCRdb's assignment of TRBD1 cannot be checked, as there is no DNA. From germline, CDR1 is MRHNA and CDR2 SNTAGT. CDR3 length: 20 amino acids. The CDR3: CASRTSPGPSRKATNEKLFF.

The chain links TRBV6-2 or TRBV6-3 to TRBJ2-1; as DNA is missing, the TRBD2 call by TCRdb cannot be tested. The CDR3 consists of 16 residues. The germline gives CDR1 MNHEY, CDR2 SVGEGT. This CDR3 is CASRKGTSGRYNEQFF.

The chain combines TRBV5-1 with TRBJ2-5; TCRdb reports TRBD2, a call that lacks DNA to check it against. The CDR3 is 16 residues long. Looked up from germline, CDR1 is SGHRS and CDR2 is YFSETQ. This chain's CDR3 is CASSLGFGGLQETQYF.

The rearrangement uses TRBV15 and TRBJ2-5; TCRdb selects TRBD1, and the lack of DNA leaves this call unchecked. CDR1 LNHNV and CDR2 YYDKDF come from the germline V gene (reference sequence). This CDR3 has 14 residues. The CDR3: CATSRGGGKETQYF.

The V call is TRBV9, the J call TRBJ2-5; TCRdb returns TRBD2, unconfirmable since there is no DNA. The CDR3 sequence is 15 residues long. Germline V gives CDR1 SGDLS, CDR2 YYNGEE. CDR3 in amino acids: CASSVSISGEETQYF.

This chain uses TRBV27 with TRBJ2-5. Germline values: CDR1 MNHEY, CDR2 SMNVEV (reference sequence). This CDR3 region has 14 residues. This CDR3 reads CASSSDTNQETQYF.

The V call is TRBV20-1, the J call TRBJ1-2. CDR1 and CDR2 (germline): DFQATT, SNEGSKA (reference sequence). This CDR3 has 13 amino acids. CDR3 in amino acids: CSAISRANYGYTF.

The rearrangement links TRBV6-5 to TRBJ1-2; lacking DNA, the TRBD1 call made by TCRdb goes unchecked. Per the germline V gene, CDR1 is MNHEY and CDR2 is SVGAGI. The CDR3 runs 14 residues. CDR3 residues: CASSSSGTAHGYTF.

CDR3 in amino acids: CATGQSSYNEQFF. J is TRBJ2-1 and V is TRBV24-1; TCRdb reports TRBD1, a call that lacks DNA to check it against. This CDR3 has 13 residues. CDR1 and CDR2 (germline): KGHDR, SFDVKD.